The rows below give T cell receptor beta chains drawn from one sample of a study of shared clonotypes between healthy human individuals. The repertoire was sequenced with immunoSEQ multiplex PCR; TCRdb's copy has only in-frame clones and lacks some. This table has 1 million to 1.3 million clones, 75% to 85% appearing once. Input material: memory CD4+ T cells from PBMCs. The receptors shown here come from a man younger than 30 in good health. Some clones in this sample may be carry-over from other donors' samples. Each CDR3 is given with its conserved first and last residue. The D gene is left open where the match is weak. The size of a clone is reported for some rows only, either as once, few or many, or as a class for expanded clones.

>NA|NA|TRBJ2-2|TRBV18
CASSLKRLANTGELFF
TGTGCCAGCTCACTAAAGCGGCTAGCGAACACCGGGGAGCTGTTTTTT
>NA|NA|TRBJ2-7|TRBV2
CATHRGADEQYF
TGTGCCACCCACCGAGGGGCCGACGAGCAGTACTTC
>once|NA|TRBJ2-6|TRBV28
CASRMIGKTNVLTF
TGTGCCAGCAGGATGATCGGGAAAACCAACGTCCTGACTTTC
>NA|NA|TRBJ2-2|TRBV15
CATSRAPSAQANTGELFF
TGTGCCACCAGCAGAGCCCCATCCGCCCAAGCAAACACCGGGGAGCTGTTTTTT
>NA|TRBD2|TRBJ2-4|TRBV30
CAWTGGEGKNIQYF
TGTGCCTGGACCGGGGGGGAGGGCAAAAACATTCAGTACTTC
>many|NA|TRBJ2-2|TRBV9
CASSPTERGRGELFF
TGTGCCAGCAGCCCCACAGAGAGGGGTCGGGGAGAGCTGTTTTTT
>NA|NA|TRBJ2-7|TRBV29-1
CSVEDPGSYEQYF
TGCAGCGTTGAAGACCCAGGATCCTACGAGCAGTACTTC
>NA|TRBD1|TRBJ1-4|TRBV5-1
CASSLTGAEEKLFF
TGCGCCAGCAGCTTGACAGGGGCCGAGGAAAAACTGTTTTTT
>NA|NA|TRBJ2-5|TRBV6-1
CASSENSKTQYF
TGTGCCAGCAGTGAAAACAGCAAGACCCAGTACTTC
>NA|TRBD1|TRBJ1-2|TRBV5-4
CASSTPGQGNNGYTF
TGTGCCAGCAGCACCCCGGGACAGGGTAACAATGGCTACACCTTC
>few|NA|TRBJ2-2|TRBV9
CASSGYVAATTGELFF
TGTGCCAGCAGCGGCTACGTCGCTGCGACCACCGGGGAGCTGTTTTTT
>NA|TRBD2|TRBJ2-7|TRBV28
CASTFSSGDEQYF
TGTGCCAGCACCTTCTCTAGCGGGGACGAGCAGTACTTC
>NA|NA|TRBJ1-5|TRBV2
CASTRSELSGNQPQHF
TGTGCCAGCACCAGGTCAGAACTGTCAGGCAATCAGCCCCAGCATTTT
>NA|NA|TRBJ2-1|TRBV29-1
CSVDKLDRSYNEQFF
TGCAGCGTTGACAAACTCGACAGGAGCTACAATGAGCAGTTCTTC
>NA|NA|TRBJ1-2|TRBV11-2
CASSQGQGRGYTF
TGTGCCAGCAGCCAGGGACAAGGTCGAGGCTACACCTTC
>NA|NA|TRBJ2-5|TRBV29-1
CSVFQGGVQTQYF
TGCAGCGTATTCCAAGGGGGAGTGCAGACCCAGTACTTC
>NA|TRBD1|TRBJ1-2|TRBV28
CASRAGGFGYTF
TGTGCCAGCAGGGCAGGGGGTTTTGGCTACACCTTC
>many|NA|TRBJ2-5|TRBV27
CASSLSWASQETQYF
TGTGCCAGCAGTTTATCGTGGGCATCCCAAGAGACCCAGTACTTC
>NA|NA|TRBJ1-2|TRBV29-1
CSVVGTAGANYGYTF
TGCAGCGTTGTGGGGACCGCTGGAGCTAACTATGGCTACACCTTC
>NA|TRBD1|TRBJ2-7|TRBV10-3
CATEGQGWEQYF
TGTGCCACGGAAGGACAGGGATGGGAGCAGTACTTC
>NA|TRBD1|TRBJ1-1|TRBV6-5
CASRDRVGWGTEAFF
TGTGCCAGCAGGGACAGGGTGGGGTGGGGCACTGAAGCTTTCTTT
>NA|NA|TRBJ2-1|TRBV28
CASSSAVGRPVDEQFF
TGTGCCAGCAGTTCCGCGGTTGGGCGACCCGTCGATGAGCAGTTCTTC
>once|NA|TRBJ2-3|TRBV29-1
CSVGGTRTFTDTQYF
TGCAGCGTTGGTGGGACTCGGACTTTCACAGATACGCAGTATTTT
>NA|NA|TRBJ1-3|TRBV7-6
CASSFSGRSQTGNTIYF
TGTGCCAGCAGCTTTAGTGGCAGATCTCAAACTGGAAACACCATATATTTT
>once|TRBD1|TRBJ2-2|TRBV27
CASSSPGTGGTTGELFF
TGTGCCAGCAGCTCACCCGGGACAGGGGGCACCACCGGGGAGCTGTTTTTT
>NA|NA|TRBJ1-2|TRBV18
CASSPTGLDGYTF
TGTGCCAGCTCACCGACGGGGTTGGATGGCTACACCTTC
>NA|NA|TRBJ2-6|TRBV4-1
CASSQGGTGANVLTF
TGCGCCAGCAGCCAAGGTGGGACTGGGGCCAACGTCCTGACTTTC
>NA|TRBD2|TRBJ2-3|TRBV7-2
CASSLGNSGGTDTQYF
TGTGCCAGCAGCTTAGGAAATAGCGGGGGCACAGATACGCAGTATTTT
>NA|NA|TRBJ2-2|TRBV6-5
CASSGRGTGELFF
TGTGCCAGCAGCGGGAGAGGCACCGGGGAGCTGTTTTTT
>NA|NA|TRBJ2-5|TRBV7-9
CASSFPPSTLKETQYF
TGTGCCAGCAGCTTCCCACCCAGCACGTTAAAAGAGACCCAGTACTTC
>NA|NA|TRBJ1-3|TRBV28
CASSSLPGRLSSGNTIYF
TGTGCCAGCAGTTCCCTACCGGGACGGCTTTCCTCTGGAAACACCATATATTTT
>many|NA|TRBJ1-2|TRBV28
CASSLLTGWGYGYTF
TGTGCCAGCAGTTTATTAACAGGGTGGGGCTATGGCTACACCTTC